This entry concerns a single T cell receptor (beta chain). Its antigen is not identified. This sample stems from a study of Ad26.COV2.S vaccination and SARS-CoV-2 variants. About the research overall: In the study, Ad26.COV2.S was injected intramuscularly once, or twice 56 days apart.

The treatment here: about 20 received Ad26.COV2.S at low or high dose, single or two shots; roughly 5 received placebo; per-sample allocation not given. Repertoires come from day 63 after the first vaccine or placebo injection. An Ad26 vector expressing Wuhan-strain SARS-CoV-2 spike served as the vaccine. Sequencing used immunoSEQ multiplex PCR; TCRdb keeps in-frame clones, though not all of them. The data contain about 350,000 clones, around 89% of them seen just once; the ten biggest clones take up approximately 5%. Broader study findings: Comparable non-spike TCR breadth was observed in vaccine and placebo recipients.

CDR3 length: 18 residues. V dropped 3 bases and J dropped 4 bases, with 22 bases sitting between them. Germline V CDR1 and CDR2: MNHEY, SMNVEV (reference sequence). Sequencing used peripheral blood, obtained in a trial of Ad26.COV2.S vaccine versus placebo. This sequence joins TRBV27 and TRBJ2-1; possibly TRBD2 for D (6 bases). The TCR originated in a person between 18 and 59 years old who received the Ad26.COV2.S COVID-19 vaccine or a placebo. The CDR3 coding sequence is TGTGCCAGCAGTTTTAGGGCGGTGGTGGACGGGGGATACAATGAGCAGTTCTTC. It specifies CASSFRAVVDGGYNEQFF.